A selection of T cell receptor beta chains follows, all from one sample in a study of blood T cell repertoires in COVID-19. Using immunoSEQ multiplex PCR, the repertoire was profiled, and TCRdb retains in-frame clones only, with some absent. The sample shows about 79,000 clones, about 89% of them seen only once. The sequencing input was peripheral blood. These receptors all come from a man aged 70-80 years with active or convalescent COVID-19. The conserved cysteine and the conserved F or W are not part of the CDR3 here. The order of the fields is J gene, V gene, CDR3 length, CDR3 protein.

j_call: TRBJ1-1
v_call: TRBV6-6
cdr3_length: 10
cdr3_aa: ASSQLGYEAF

j_call: TRBJ1-4
v_call: TRBV30
cdr3_length: 11
cdr3_aa: AWSGQQNEKLF

j_call: TRBJ1-5
v_call: TRBV28
cdr3_length: 14
cdr3_aa: ASSFRQTHSNQPQH

j_call: TRBJ1-1
v_call: TRBV7-9
cdr3_length: 13
cdr3_aa: ASSDPRTGGSEAF

j_call: TRBJ2-2
v_call: TRBV9
cdr3_length: 12
cdr3_aa: ASRPGQGVGELF

j_call: TRBJ2-7
v_call: TRBV19
cdr3_length: 13
cdr3_aa: ASSRRSGRAAEQY

j_call: TRBJ1-1
v_call: TRBV7-3
cdr3_length: 11
cdr3_aa: ASSLNLGTEAF

j_call: TRBJ2-1
v_call: TRBV19
cdr3_length: 14
cdr3_aa: ASSTLAGVRNNEQF

j_call: TRBJ2-7
v_call: TRBV27
cdr3_length: 12
cdr3_aa: ASSLSPSSYEQY

j_call: TRBJ1-5
v_call: TRBV7-2
cdr3_length: 12
cdr3_aa: ASSLDSYNQPQH

j_call: TRBJ1-2
v_call: TRBV4-3
cdr3_length: 12
cdr3_aa: ASSQAGQLLGYT

j_call: TRBJ2-2
v_call: TRBV28
cdr3_length: 14
cdr3_aa: ASRSRREAGTGELF

j_call: TRBJ1-6
v_call: TRBV6-5
cdr3_length: 13
cdr3_aa: ASSYSLGAGSPLH

j_call: TRBJ2-2
v_call: TRBV5-1
cdr3_length: 13
cdr3_aa: ASSLRAGGVGELF

j_call: TRBJ2-5
v_call: TRBV18
cdr3_length: 12
cdr3_aa: ASSPGGLRETQY

j_call: TRBJ1-5
v_call: TRBV18
cdr3_length: 11
cdr3_aa: ASSEGTLQPQH

j_call: TRBJ2-7
v_call: TRBV6-2/TRBV6-3
cdr3_length: 11
cdr3_aa: ASSRGTTYEQY

j_call: TRBJ2-1
v_call: TRBV7-2
cdr3_length: 14
cdr3_aa: ASSLSGSGSYNEQF

j_call: TRBJ2-7
v_call: TRBV5-1
cdr3_length: 12
cdr3_aa: ASSLGPGLDEQY

j_call: TRBJ1-6
v_call: TRBV4-1
cdr3_length: 13
cdr3_aa: ASSQGGQTNSPLH

j_call: TRBJ2-1
v_call: TRBV7-2
cdr3_length: 12
cdr3_aa: ASSTTPGVNEQF

j_call: TRBJ1-1
v_call: TRBV21-1
cdr3_length: 11
cdr3_aa: ASCGTGNTEAF